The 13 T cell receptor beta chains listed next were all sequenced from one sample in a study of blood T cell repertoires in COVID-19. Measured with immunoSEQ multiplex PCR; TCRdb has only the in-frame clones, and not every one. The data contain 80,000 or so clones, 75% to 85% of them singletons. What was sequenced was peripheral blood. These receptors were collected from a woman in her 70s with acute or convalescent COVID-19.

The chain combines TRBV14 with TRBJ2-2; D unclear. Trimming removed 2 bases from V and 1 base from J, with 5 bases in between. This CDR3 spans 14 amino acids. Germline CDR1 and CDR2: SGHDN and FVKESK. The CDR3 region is CASSQSLNTGELFF. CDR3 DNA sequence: TGTGCCAGCAGCCAATCATTGAACACCGGGGAGCTGTTTTTT.

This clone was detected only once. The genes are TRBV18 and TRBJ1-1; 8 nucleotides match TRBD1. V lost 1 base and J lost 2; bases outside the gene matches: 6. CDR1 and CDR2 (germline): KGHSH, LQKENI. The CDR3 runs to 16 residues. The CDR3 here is CASSPRAGGYNTEAFF. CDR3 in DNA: TGTGCCAGCTCACCACGGGCAGGGGGCTATAACACTGAAGCTTTCTTT.

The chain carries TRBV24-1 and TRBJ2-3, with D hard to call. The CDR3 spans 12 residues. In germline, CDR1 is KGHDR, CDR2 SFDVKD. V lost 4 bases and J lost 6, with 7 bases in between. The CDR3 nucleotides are TGTGCCACCAGTGACCACACCGATACGCAGTATTTT. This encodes CATSDHTDTQYF.

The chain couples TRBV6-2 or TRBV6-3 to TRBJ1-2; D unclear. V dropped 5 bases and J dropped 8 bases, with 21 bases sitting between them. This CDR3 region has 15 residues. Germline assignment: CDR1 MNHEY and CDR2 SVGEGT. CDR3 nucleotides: TGTGCCAGCAGTACAACCTCCGGGATCAACGAGGGCTACACCTTC. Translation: CASSTTSGINEGYTF.

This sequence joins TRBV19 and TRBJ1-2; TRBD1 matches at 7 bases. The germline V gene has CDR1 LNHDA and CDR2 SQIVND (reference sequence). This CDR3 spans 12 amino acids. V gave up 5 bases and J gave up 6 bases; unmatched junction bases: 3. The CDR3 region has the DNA TGTGCCAGTAGTGGACAGGAAGATGGCTACACCTTC. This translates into CASSGQEDGYTF.

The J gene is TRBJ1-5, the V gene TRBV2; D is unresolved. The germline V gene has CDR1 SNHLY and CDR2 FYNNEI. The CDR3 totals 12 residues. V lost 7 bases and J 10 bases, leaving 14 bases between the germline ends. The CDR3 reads CASTEGGFPQHF. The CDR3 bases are TGTGCCAGCACCGAAGGAGGGTTTCCCCAGCATTTT.

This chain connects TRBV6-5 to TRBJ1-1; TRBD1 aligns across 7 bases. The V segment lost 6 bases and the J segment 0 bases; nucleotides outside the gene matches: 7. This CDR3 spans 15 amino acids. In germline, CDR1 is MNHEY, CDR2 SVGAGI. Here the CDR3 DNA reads TGTGCCAGCAGAGGGGACAGCCGTTTGAACACTGAAGCTTTCTTT. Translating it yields CASRGDSRLNTEAFF.

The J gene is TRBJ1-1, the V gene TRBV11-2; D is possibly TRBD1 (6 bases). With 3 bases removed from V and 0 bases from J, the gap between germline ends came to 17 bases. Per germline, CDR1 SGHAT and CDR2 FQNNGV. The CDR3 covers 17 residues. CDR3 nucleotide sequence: TGTGCCAGCAGCTTTTTATGGACAGACTCGATGAACACTGAAGCTTTCTTT. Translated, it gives CASSFLWTDSMNTEAFF. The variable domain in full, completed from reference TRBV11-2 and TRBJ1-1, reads EAGVAQSPRYKIIEKRQSVAFWCNPISGHATLYWYQQILGQGPKLLIQFQNNGVVDDSQLPKDRFSAERLKGVDSTLKIQPAKLEDSAVYLCASSFLWTDSMNTEAFFGQGTRLTVV.

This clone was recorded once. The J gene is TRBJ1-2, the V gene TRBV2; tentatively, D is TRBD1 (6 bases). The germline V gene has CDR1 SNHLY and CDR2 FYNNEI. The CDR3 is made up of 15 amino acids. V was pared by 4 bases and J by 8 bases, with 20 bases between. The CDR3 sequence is CASSGRRGTPYGYTF. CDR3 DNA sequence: TGTGCCAGCAGTGGGCGTAGGGGGACCCCGTACGGCTACACCTTC.

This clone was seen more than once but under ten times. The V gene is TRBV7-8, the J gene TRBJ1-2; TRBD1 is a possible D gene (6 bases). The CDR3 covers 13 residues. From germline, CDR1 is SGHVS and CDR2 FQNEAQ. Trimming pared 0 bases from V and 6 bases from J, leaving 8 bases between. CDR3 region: CASSLAGGNGYTF. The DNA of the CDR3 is TGTGCCAGCAGCTTAGCAGGGGGAAATGGCTACACCTTC.

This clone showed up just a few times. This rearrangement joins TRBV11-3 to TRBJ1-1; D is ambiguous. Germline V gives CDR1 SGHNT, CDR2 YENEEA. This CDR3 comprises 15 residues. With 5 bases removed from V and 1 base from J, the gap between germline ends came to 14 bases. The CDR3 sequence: CASSTPTRGNTEAFF. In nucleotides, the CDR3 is TGTGCCAGCAGCACACCTACGAGAGGGAACACTGAAGCTTTCTTT.

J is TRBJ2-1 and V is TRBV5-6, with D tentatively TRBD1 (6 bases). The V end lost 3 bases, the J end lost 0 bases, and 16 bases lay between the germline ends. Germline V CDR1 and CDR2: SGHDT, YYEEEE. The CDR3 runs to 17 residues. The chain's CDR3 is CASSWTRDTVSYNEQFF. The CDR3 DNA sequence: TGTGCCAGCAGCTGGACCCGGGACACCGTCTCCTACAATGAGCAGTTCTTC.

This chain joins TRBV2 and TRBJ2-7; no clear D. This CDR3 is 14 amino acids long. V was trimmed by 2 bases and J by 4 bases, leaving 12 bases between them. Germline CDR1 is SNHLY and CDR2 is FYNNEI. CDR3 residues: CASSESAGAYEQYF. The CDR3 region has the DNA TGTGCCAGCAGTGAAAGTGCCGGTGCGTACGAGCAGTACTTC.